This T cell receptor (beta chain) was sequenced in a study of T cells in Graves' hyperthyroidism and ophthalmopathy. Study-level background: Peripheral blood was acquired at first diagnosis, ahead of any therapy whatsoever. Findings and limits, study-wide: Blood also held most thyroid clonotypes expanded beyond 0.001.

This clonotype came up many times. What it recognizes is unknown. V was pared by 5 bases and J by 9 bases, with 11 bases between. Germline CDR1 is SGHTA and CDR2 is FQGTGA. This CDR3 spans 12 amino acids. RNA transcripts gave rise to amplified TCR beta CDR3 regions. Initially, a first-round RT-PCR of the TCR CDR3 employed the HTBI primer set. Each CDR3 protein is one row after TCRdb ran MiXCR on the multiplex PCR reads. The profile shows under 400,000 distinct CDR3 sequences, under 15% of them singletons. Investigators excluded patients with uncontrolled infection, other autoimmune disease, pregnancy or lactation. Diagnoses used clinical symptoms, serum thyroxine and TRAb, thyroid ultrasound and orbital computed tomography.

Sequenced: blood. The sequence was collected from a woman under 30 with Graves' hyperthyroidism. The chain joins TRBV7-3 to TRBJ2-1, with D unclear. This chain's CDR3 is CASSGQGTEQFF. The CDR3 DNA follows: TGTGCCAGCAGCGGTCAAGGCACTGAGCAGTTCTTC. Complete variable domain (other parts from reference TRBV7-3 and TRBJ2-1): GAGVSQTPSNKVTEKGKYVELRCDPISGHTALYWYRQSLGQGPEFLIYFQGTGAADDSGLPNDRFFAVRPEGSVSTLKIQRTERGDSAVYLCASSGQGTEQFFGPGTRLTVL.